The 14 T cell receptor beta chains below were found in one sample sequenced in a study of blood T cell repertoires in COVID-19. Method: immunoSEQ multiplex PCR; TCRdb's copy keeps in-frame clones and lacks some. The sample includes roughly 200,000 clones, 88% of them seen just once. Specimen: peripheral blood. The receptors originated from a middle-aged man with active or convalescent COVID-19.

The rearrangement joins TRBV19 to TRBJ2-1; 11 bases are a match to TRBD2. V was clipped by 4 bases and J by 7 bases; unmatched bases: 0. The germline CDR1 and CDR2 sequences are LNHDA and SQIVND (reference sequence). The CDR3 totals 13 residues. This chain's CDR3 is CASSTSGRNEQFF. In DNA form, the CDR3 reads TGTGCCAGTAGTACTAGCGGGAGGAATGAGCAGTTCTTC.

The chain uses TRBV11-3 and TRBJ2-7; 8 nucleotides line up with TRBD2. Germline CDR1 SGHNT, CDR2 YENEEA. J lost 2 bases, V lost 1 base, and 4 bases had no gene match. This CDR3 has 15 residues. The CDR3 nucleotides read TGTGCCAGCAGCTTAGGCAGCGGGGGTACCTACGAGCAGTACTTC. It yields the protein CASSLGSGGTYEQYF.

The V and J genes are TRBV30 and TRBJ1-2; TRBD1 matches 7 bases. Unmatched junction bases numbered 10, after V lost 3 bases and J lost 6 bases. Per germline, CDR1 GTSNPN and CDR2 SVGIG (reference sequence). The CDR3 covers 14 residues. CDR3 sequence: CAWRGLTGIHGYTF. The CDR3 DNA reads TGTGCCTGGAGGGGTCTGACAGGGATTCATGGCTACACCTTC. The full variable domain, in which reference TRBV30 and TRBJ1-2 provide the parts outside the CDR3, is SQTIHQWPATLVQPVGSPLSLECTVEGTSNPNLYWYRQAAGRGLQLLFYSVGIGQISSEVPQNLSASRPQDRQFILSSKKLLLSDSGFYLCAWRGLTGIHGYTFGSGTRLTVV.

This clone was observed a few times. The CDR3 DNA reads TGTGCCAGCAGCGAGACAGGGACCGGGGAGCTGTTTTTT. Translating gives CASSETGTGELFF. The chain is built from TRBV7-9 and TRBJ2-2, with 7 bases matching TRBD1. CDR3 length: 13 residues. The germline V gene has CDR1 SEHNR and CDR2 FQNEAQ (reference sequence). After removal of 5 bases from V and 5 bases from J, the junction contained 2 bases not matched to a gene. Full variable domain (outside the CDR3, taken from reference TRBV7-9 and TRBJ2-2): DTGVSQNPRHKITKRGQNVTFRCDPISEHNRLYWYRQTLGQGPEFLTYFQNEAQLEKSRLLSDRFSAERPKGSFSTLEIQRTEQGDSAMYLCASSETGTGELFFGEGSRLTVL.

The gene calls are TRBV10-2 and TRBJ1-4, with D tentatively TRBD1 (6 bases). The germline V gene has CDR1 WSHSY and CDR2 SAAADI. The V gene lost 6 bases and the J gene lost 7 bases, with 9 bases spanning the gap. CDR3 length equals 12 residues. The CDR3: CASRQGSEKLFF. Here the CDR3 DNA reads TGCGCCAGCAGACAGGGTAGTGAAAAACTGTTTTTT.

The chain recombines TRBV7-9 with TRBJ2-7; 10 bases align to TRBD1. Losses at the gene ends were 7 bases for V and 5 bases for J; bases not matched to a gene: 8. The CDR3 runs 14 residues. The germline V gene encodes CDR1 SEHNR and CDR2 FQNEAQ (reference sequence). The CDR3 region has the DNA TGTGCCAGCACCTTGACAGGGGGCCTCGACGAGCAGTACTTC. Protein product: CASTLTGGLDEQYF. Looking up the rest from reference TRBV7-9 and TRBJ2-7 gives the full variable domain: DTGVSQNPRHKITKRGQNVTFRCDPISEHNRLYWYRQTLGQGPEFLTYFQNEAQLEKSRLLSDRFSAERPKGSFSTLEIQRTEQGDSAMYLCASTLTGGLDEQYFGPGTRLTVT.

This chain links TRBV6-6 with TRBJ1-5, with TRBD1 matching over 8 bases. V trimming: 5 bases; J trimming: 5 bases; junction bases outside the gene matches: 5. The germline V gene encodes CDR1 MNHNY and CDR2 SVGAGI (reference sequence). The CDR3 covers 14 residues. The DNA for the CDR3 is TGTGCCAGCAGTAGCAGGGGGCCAGATCAGCCCCAGCATTTT. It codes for CASSSRGPDQPQHF.

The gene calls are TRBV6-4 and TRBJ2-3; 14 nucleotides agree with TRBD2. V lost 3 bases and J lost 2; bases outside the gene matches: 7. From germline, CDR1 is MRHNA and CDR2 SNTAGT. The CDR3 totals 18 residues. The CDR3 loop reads CASSEVGLAGAYTDTQYF. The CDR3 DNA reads TGTGCCAGCAGTGAAGTGGGACTAGCGGGGGCCTACACAGATACGCAGTATTTT.

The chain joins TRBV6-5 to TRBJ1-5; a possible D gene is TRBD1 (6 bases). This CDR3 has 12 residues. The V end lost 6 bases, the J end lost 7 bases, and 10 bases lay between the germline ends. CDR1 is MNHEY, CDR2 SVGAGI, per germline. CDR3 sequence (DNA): TGTGCCAGCAGCACAGGGTTCCAGCCCCAGCATTTT. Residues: CASSTGFQPQHF.

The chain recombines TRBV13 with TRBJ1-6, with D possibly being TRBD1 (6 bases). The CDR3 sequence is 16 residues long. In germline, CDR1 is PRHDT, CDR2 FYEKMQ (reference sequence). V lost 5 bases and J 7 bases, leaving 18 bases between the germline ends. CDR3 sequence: CASSGLRGGANSPLHF. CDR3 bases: TGTGCCAGCAGCGGCCTCCGTGGGGGCGCAAATTCACCCCTCCACTTT.

CDR3 sequence: CASSFGGGAGADTQYF. The CDR3 DNA reads as TGCGCCAGCAGCTTTGGCGGGGGGGCTGGGGCAGATACGCAGTATTTT. This chain joins TRBV5-1 and TRBJ2-3; 9 bases align to TRBD2. The germline V gene has CDR1 SGHRS and CDR2 YFSETQ. V lost 2 bases and J lost 4; bases outside the gene matches: 8. The CDR3 is 16 amino acids.

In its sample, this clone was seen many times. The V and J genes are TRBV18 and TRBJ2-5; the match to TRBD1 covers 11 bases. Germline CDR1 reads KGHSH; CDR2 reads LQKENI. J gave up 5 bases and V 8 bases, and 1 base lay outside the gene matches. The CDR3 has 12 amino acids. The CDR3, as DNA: TGTGCCAGCGGACAGGGGGCTGAGACCCAGTACTTC. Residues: CASGQGAETQYF.

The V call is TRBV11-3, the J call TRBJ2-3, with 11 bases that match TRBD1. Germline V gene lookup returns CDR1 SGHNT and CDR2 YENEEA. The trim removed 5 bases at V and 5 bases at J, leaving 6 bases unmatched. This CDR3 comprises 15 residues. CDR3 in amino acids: CASSTGQGDEDTQYF. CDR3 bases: TGTGCCAGCAGCACGGGACAGGGGGATGAAGATACGCAGTATTTT.

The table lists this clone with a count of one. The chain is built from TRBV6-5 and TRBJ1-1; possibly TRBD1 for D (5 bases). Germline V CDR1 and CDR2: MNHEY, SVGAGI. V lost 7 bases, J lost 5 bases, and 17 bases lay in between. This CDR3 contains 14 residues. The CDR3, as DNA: TGTGCCAGCACCGAATCGGGGGGATGGACTGAAGCTTTCTTT. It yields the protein CASTESGGWTEAFF.